The 28 T cell receptor beta chains below all came from one sample that was sequenced in a study of cytomegalovirus exposure and HLA in healthy donors. Vbeta (60) and Jbeta (13) primers were used in the PCR. Measured with immunoSEQ multiplex PCR; TCRdb has only the in-frame clones, and not every one. In the table there are under 130,000 clones, roughly 15% of which are singletons. The specimen sequenced was PBMCs. These receptors were collected from a female donor in good health and CMV-seronegative.

The chain carries TRBV15 and TRBJ2-7, with TRBD1 as a possible D gene (6 bases). Trimming shortened V by 9 bases and J by 3 bases, and 15 bases separated the two germline ends. CDR3 length equals 13 residues. The germline V gene has CDR1 LNHNV and CDR2 YYDKDF (reference sequence). In DNA form, the CDR3 reads TGTGCCACGTCACCAGGGGCCCGCTACGAGCAGTACTTC. Amino acid sequence: CATSPGARYEQYF.

This clone was counted between two and nine times. The chain joins TRBV7-3 to TRBJ2-1; 8 bases map to TRBD2. This CDR3 comprises 15 residues. Germline V gene lookup returns CDR1 SGHTA and CDR2 FQGTGA. V lost 2 bases and J lost 6; bases outside the gene matches: 6. CDR3 DNA sequence: TGTGCCAGCAGCTTACAAAGCGGGAGAGGCAATGAGCAGTTCTTC. It translates to CASSLQSGRGNEQFF.

This clone was detected a few times. The CDR3 protein is CASSLDRGRKLFF. The CDR3 nucleotides read TGTGCCAGCAGCTTAGACAGGGGAAGGAAACTGTTTTTT. The rearrangement uses TRBV5-8 and TRBJ1-4, with 8 bases that match TRBD1. The germline CDR1 and CDR2 sequences are SGHTS and YDEGEE. J was trimmed by 11 bases and V by 2 bases; bases with no gene match: 5. The CDR3 length is 13 residues.

The chain employs TRBV25-1 and TRBJ1-4, with a tentative D call TRBD1 (5 bases). Trimming stripped 2 bases from V and 4 bases from J, with 11 bases between. Germline V lookup: CDR1 MGHDK, CDR2 SYGVNS. There are 15 residues in the CDR3. CDR3 nucleotides: TGTGCCAGCAGTGAAACAGGCACATATAATGAAAAACTGTTTTTT. Residues: CASSETGTYNEKLFF.

The table lists this clone with a few counts. V is TRBV13 and J is TRBJ2-7, with TRBD2 as a possible D gene (7 bases). The CDR3 loop spans 14 amino acids. V was pared by 1 base and J by 2 bases, with 9 bases between. Germline CDR1 and CDR2: PRHDT and FYEKMQ (reference sequence). In nucleotides, the CDR3 is TGTGCCAGCAGCTTAGTGGGGGGGCCCTACGAGCAGTACTTC. This encodes CASSLVGGPYEQYF.

The rearrangement joins TRBV28 to TRBJ2-4; D possibly corresponds to TRBD1 (5 bases). V was cut by 1 base and J by 3 bases, with 19 bases left in between. The CDR3 contains 18 residues. Germline V gives CDR1 MDHEN, CDR2 SYDVKM. The CDR3: CASSLSTGLRTGKNIQYF. The CDR3 DNA reads TGTGCCAGCAGTTTATCGACCGGGCTCCGAACAGGCAAAAACATTCAGTACTTC.

This chain joins TRBV6-1 and TRBJ1-6, with 7 nucleotides matching TRBD1. Germline V lookup: CDR1 MNHNS, CDR2 SASEGT. CDR3 size: 14 residues. J lost 9 bases, V lost 4 bases, and 6 bases had no gene match. CDR3 nucleotides: TGTGCCAGCAGTGGGGCAGGGGGACGTTCACCCCTCCACTTT. It specifies CASSGAGGRSPLHF.

This clone has just a few counts. The rearrangement joins TRBV10-3 to TRBJ2-3, with 8 bases that match TRBD2. The CDR3 extends over 17 amino acids. Germline-derived CDR1 and CDR2 are ENHRY and SYGVKD. The V segment lost 4 bases and the J segment 2 bases; nucleotides outside the gene matches: 11. CDR3 DNA sequence: TGTGCCATCAGTGGGGGCGCGGCGGGAGGCCCCACAGATACGCAGTATTTT. Residues: CAISGGAAGGPTDTQYF.

This chain joins TRBV12-5 and TRBJ1-2, with D possibly TRBD1 on 6 matching bases. This CDR3 has 16 amino acids. The V end was cut by 7 bases, the J end by 4 bases, with 22 bases between. The germline gives CDR1 LGHNT, CDR2 FRNRAP. The CDR3 DNA follows: TGTGCTAGTGCCCTCCCGCAGGGGCCTCTCAGCTATGGCTACACCTTC. It translates to CASALPQGPLSYGYTF.

This clone has more than one count but fewer than ten. This rearrangement joins TRBV7-9 to TRBJ2-7, with 11 bases aligning to TRBD1. There are 14 residues in the CDR3. The germline V gene encodes CDR1 SEHNR and CDR2 FQNEAQ (reference sequence). With 6 bases clipped from V and 2 bases from J, the junction kept 3 bases outside the gene matches. CDR3 in DNA: TGTGCCAGCAGAGGACAGGGGGCAGCCTACGAGCAGTACTTC. Translating gives CASRGQGAAYEQYF.

This chain uses TRBV5-1 with TRBJ2-7, with D maybe TRBD2 (5 bases). There are 14 residues in the CDR3. Germline CDR1 is SGHRS and CDR2 is YFSETQ. V was shortened by 4 bases and J by 0 bases, with 11 bases between the two germline ends. CDR3 nucleotide sequence: TGCGCCAGCAGCGTTGACTACCGCTCCTACGAGCAGTACTTC. Translation gives CASSVDYRSYEQYF.

This clone has just a few counts. The chain is built from TRBV2 and TRBJ2-2; 9 bases map to TRBD2. CDR3 length: 17 residues. Germline CDR1 and CDR2: SNHLY and FYNNEI. J gave up 2 bases and V 10 bases, and 14 bases lay outside the gene matches. The CDR3 nucleotides read TGTGCCATCACCCGTCGACTAGCGGTATTTAACACCGGGGAGCTGTTTTTT. This encodes CAITRRLAVFNTGELFF.

This rearrangement joins TRBV19 to TRBJ2-5; TRBD2 is a possible D gene (7 bases). This CDR3 contains 14 residues. CDR1 LNHDA and CDR2 SQIVND come from the germline V gene (reference sequence). Trimming removed 5 bases from V and 4 bases from J, with 14 bases in between. CDR3 nucleotides: TGTGCCAGTAGTTCCACGGGGGGCCCAGAGACCCAGTACTTC. Translation gives CASSSTGGPETQYF.

The gene calls are TRBV2 and TRBJ1-5, with 7 bases lining up with TRBD1. From germline, CDR1 is SNHLY and CDR2 FYNNEI. The ends lost 5 bases at V and 5 bases at J; junction bases unmatched: 9. The CDR3 is 15 amino acids. Here the CDR3 DNA reads TGTGCCAGCAGTCAAAGGGACAGCACAGATCAGCCCCAGCATTTT. Amino acid sequence: CASSQRDSTDQPQHF.

This clone was picked up a small number of times. The V and J genes are TRBV19 and TRBJ1-6; tentative D call: TRBD1 (6 bases). The CDR3 contains 14 residues. Germline lookup yields CDR1 LNHDA and CDR2 SQIVND (reference sequence). V lost 1 base and J lost 6, with 7 bases in between. The CDR3 is CASSIGTANSPLHF. The CDR3 region has the DNA TGTGCCAGTAGTATAGGGACAGCTAATTCACCCCTCCACTTT.

There are a few counts of this clone. The chain employs TRBV4-1 and TRBJ2-7, with 8 bases lining up with TRBD1. This CDR3 is 16 amino acids long. Germline V gene sequence: CDR1 MGHRA, CDR2 YSYEKL. Trimming cost V 2 bases and J 6 bases; bases outside gene matches: 12. CDR3 protein: CASSQLTGTGLAEQYF. DNA of the CDR3: TGCGCCAGCAGCCAACTAACCGGGACAGGCCTCGCCGAGCAGTACTTC.

The V and J genes are TRBV5-1 and TRBJ2-7; weak D call: TRBD1 (6 bases). Trimming took off 7 bases at V and 2 bases at J, with 16 bases between the two ends. The CDR3 totals 14 residues. CDR1 SGHRS and CDR2 YFSETQ come from the germline V gene. CDR3 sequence (DNA): TGCGCCAGCGGCCCCGGGACACTGACCTACGAGCAGTACTTC. Translation: CASGPGTLTYEQYF. The whole variable domain, filled in from reference TRBV5-1 and TRBJ2-7, reads KAGVTQTPRYLIKTRGQQVTLSCSPISGHRSVSWYQQTPGQGLQFLFEYFSETQRNKGNFPGRFSGRQFSNSRSEMNVSTLELGDSALYLCASGPGTLTYEQYFGPGTRLTVT.

The rearrangement links TRBV6-6 to TRBJ2-3; 11 nucleotides align to TRBD2. CDR3 length equals 16 residues. The germline CDR1 and CDR2 sequences are MNHNY and SVGAGI (reference sequence). Losses at the gene ends were 4 bases for V and 5 bases for J; bases not matched to a gene: 8. The CDR3 DNA reads as TGTGCCAGCAGTTTCACTAGCGGGGGTTCAGTAGATACGCAGTATTTT. Its translation: CASSFTSGGSVDTQYF.

This clone has more than one count but fewer than ten. The chain couples TRBV4-1 to TRBJ2-7, with 12 positions matching TRBD2. V lost 2 bases, J lost 0 bases, and 5 bases stayed unmatched. The CDR3 sequence is 17 residues long. The germline V gene encodes CDR1 MGHRA and CDR2 YSYEKL. The CDR3, as DNA: TGCGCCAGCAGCCAACCGACTAGCGGGAGATCCTCCTACGAGCAGTACTTC. Translated: CASSQPTSGRSSYEQYF.

V is TRBV28 and J is TRBJ2-7; 7 bases align to TRBD1. The V segment lost 3 bases and the J segment 1 base; nucleotides outside the gene matches: 6. Germline V CDR1 and CDR2: MDHEN, SYDVKM. The CDR3 is 15 amino acids. CDR3 nucleotide sequence: TGTGCCAGCAGTTTTCACCGGGACAGTTCCTACGAGCAGTACTTC. Its protein is CASSFHRDSSYEQYF.

The genes are TRBV15 and TRBJ1-2; D possibly corresponds to TRBD1 (5 bases). There are 13 residues in the CDR3. V was pared by 3 bases and J by 5 bases, with 10 bases between. CDR1 LNHNV and CDR2 YYDKDF come from the germline V gene (reference sequence). The DNA of the CDR3 is TGTGCCACCAGCAGGAGACAGACATATGGCTACACCTTC. It is translated as CATSRRQTYGYTF.

The rearrangement uses TRBV13 and TRBJ2-7; 11 positions agree with TRBD2. CDR3 length equals 16 residues. Germline V gene lookup returns CDR1 PRHDT and CDR2 FYEKMQ (reference sequence). Losses at the gene ends were 5 bases for V and 2 bases for J; bases not matched to a gene: 8. CDR3 DNA: TGTGCCAGCAGCCGTAGCGGGAGGGCCGGCGCCTACGAGCAGTACTTC. Its protein is CASSRSGRAGAYEQYF.

This chain uses TRBV28 with TRBJ2-7; D gene unclear. Germline V gene sequence: CDR1 MDHEN, CDR2 SYDVKM. This CDR3 has 13 residues. V was cut by 4 bases and J by 9 bases, with 16 bases left in between. CDR3 DNA sequence: TGTGCCAGCAGTTCCCTCCGCCCCTCGGGGCAGTACTTC. It translates to CASSSLRPSGQYF.

DNA of the CDR3: TGCGCCAGCAGCCCGAGGGCAGGATATAATGAAAAACTGTTTTTT. Protein product: CASSPRAGYNEKLFF. The chain joins TRBV5-1 to TRBJ1-4, with D hard to call. Germline V lookup: CDR1 SGHRS, CDR2 YFSETQ. This CDR3 comprises 15 residues. V gave up 4 bases and J gave up 4 bases, with 14 bases separating them.

The chain combines TRBV19 with TRBJ2-1; tentative D call: TRBD2 (6 bases). The CDR3 has 14 amino acids. Germline V lookup: CDR1 LNHDA, CDR2 SQIVND (reference sequence). Trimming cost V 9 bases and J 8 bases, with 20 bases left between them. CDR3: CASQPQSTGDEQFF. CDR3 DNA sequence: TGTGCCAGCCAACCCCAATCTACGGGAGATGAGCAGTTCTTC.

The chain links TRBV14 to TRBJ1-6, with 8 nucleotides matching TRBD1. J lost 12 bases, V lost 2 bases, and 6 bases had no gene match. The CDR3 sequence is 14 residues long. The V gene's germline CDR1 is SGHDN and CDR2 FVKESK. DNA of the CDR3: TGTGCCAGCAGCCAAAGGACAGGGTTGGAACCCCTCCACTTT. Its protein product is CASSQRTGLEPLHF.

The chain joins TRBV7-9 to TRBJ2-7, with 8 positions matching TRBD2. The germline CDR1 and CDR2 sequences are SEHNR and FQNEAQ (reference sequence). The CDR3 sequence is 13 residues long. Losses at the gene ends were 5 bases for V and 5 bases for J; bases not matched to a gene: 5. CDR3: CASSTGLVNEQYF. The CDR3 nucleotides read TGTGCCAGCAGCACGGGACTAGTTAACGAGCAGTACTTC.

V and J are TRBV30 and TRBJ2-3; TRBD2 agrees at 10 bases. The CDR3 runs 16 residues. Germline CDR1 GTSNPN, CDR2 SVGIG (reference sequence). Trimming removed 2 bases from V and 4 bases from J; junction bases left unmatched: 9. The chain's CDR3 is CAWSPLSGRVADTQYF. The CDR3 DNA reads as TGTGCCTGGAGTCCATTAAGCGGGAGGGTCGCAGATACGCAGTATTTT.